One and the same sample provided the 16 T cell receptor beta chains below, sequenced in a study of response to subunit inactivated influenza vaccine. From the RT-PCR reads, TCRdb called clonotypes with MiXCR, one entry per CDR3 protein. The sample contains 600,000 to 850,000 distinct CDR3 sequences, roughly 15% of which appear only once. This specimen consisted of PBMCs from blood, obtained less than 15 days before vaccination. The receptors derive from a man aged 50-60 years who received an inactivated influenza vaccine.

This clonotype has more than one count but fewer than ten. The V call is TRBV28, the J call TRBJ2-1; 8 bases line up with TRBD2. Germline assignment: CDR1 MDHEN and CDR2 SYDVKM. CDR3 length equals 16 residues. J was trimmed by 3 bases and V by 2 bases; bases with no gene match: 6. The DNA for the CDR3 is TGTGCCAGCAGTTTACCGGGGGGGTCCCTCTACAATGAGCAGTTCTTC. It translates to CASSLPGGSLYNEQFF.

This clonotype was seen a handful of times. J is TRBJ2-2 and V is TRBV12-3 or TRBV12-4, with TRBD2 as a possible D gene (5 bases). V lost 3 bases to trimming and J lost 4 bases, with 15 bases between them. The CDR3 totals 16 residues. In DNA form, the CDR3 reads TGTGCCAGCAGTTTCCAGATCTCGGCGGGCACCGGGGAGCTGTTTTTT. This codes for CASSFQISAGTGELFF.

V and J are TRBV28 and TRBJ2-3; the match to TRBD1 covers 7 bases. Germline V lookup: CDR1 MDHEN, CDR2 SYDVKM. The CDR3 contains 15 residues. V dropped 7 bases and J dropped 2; count of bases not matched to a gene: 9. The CDR3 spells CASTLSGTATDTQYF. Written as DNA, the CDR3 is TGTGCCAGCACCCTTTCCGGGACAGCCACAGATACGCAGTATTTT.

The J gene is TRBJ2-5, the V gene TRBV28; no clear D. The germline gives CDR1 MDHEN, CDR2 SYDVKM. V was shortened by 5 bases and J by 5 bases, with 15 bases between the two germline ends. The CDR3 is 14 amino acids. Written as DNA, the CDR3 is TGTGCCAGCAGTCACAGACTGGGGATGGAGACCCAGTACTTC. This translates into CASSHRLGMETQYF.

V and J are TRBV7-2 and TRBJ2-5, with 11 nucleotides matching TRBD1. CDR1 and CDR2 (germline): SGHTA, FQGNSA. This CDR3 region has 13 residues. CDR3 sequence: CAYGDRGKETQYF. For the CDR3, the DNA is TGTGCTTACGGGGACAGGGGGAAAGAGACCCAGTACTTC.

The chain joins TRBV3-1 to TRBJ2-7; 8 bases agree with TRBD1. CDR1 is LGHDT and CDR2 is YNNKEL in the germline V gene (reference sequence). The CDR3 totals 16 residues. V lost 4 bases and J lost 5; bases outside the gene matches: 13. CDR3 DNA: TGTGCCAGCAGCCCCTTGGCCGGACAGGGCGGCCACGAGCAGTACTTC. Translation gives CASSPLAGQGGHEQYF.

This clonotype has more than one count but fewer than ten. The V call is TRBV7-2, the J call TRBJ2-5, with D hard to call. V dropped 4 bases and J dropped 1 base, with 10 bases sitting between them. Germline V CDR1 and CDR2: SGHTA, FQGNSA. The CDR3 extends over 14 amino acids. This chain's CDR3 is CASSSRSSQETQYF. In DNA form, the CDR3 reads TGTGCCAGCAGCTCCAGGTCCAGCCAAGAGACCCAGTACTTC.

This clonotype was recorded many times. The chain employs TRBV29-1 and TRBJ1-1; D is unclear. The V end was cut by 7 bases, the J end by 0 bases, with 15 bases between. This CDR3 region has 14 residues. Germline V gene lookup returns CDR1 SQVTM and CDR2 ANQGSEA. The CDR3 region has the DNA TGCAGCGCTAACTTACTTACAGTGAACACTGAAGCTTTCTTT. Its protein is CSANLLTVNTEAFF.

This clonotype has ten or more counts. V usage is TRBV7-3 and J usage is TRBJ2-7; TRBD2 matches at 11 bases. The CDR3 loop spans 15 amino acids. V lost 3 bases to trimming and J lost 3 bases; unmatched junction nucleotides: 4. Germline V lookup: CDR1 SGHTA, CDR2 FQGTGA. CDR3 sequence (DNA): TGTGCCAGCAGCTTGACTAGCGGGACAGTCTACGAGCAGTACTTC. It codes for CASSLTSGTVYEQYF. Variable domain in full (rest from reference TRBV7-3 and TRBJ2-7): GAGVSQTPSNKVTEKGKYVELRCDPISGHTALYWYRQSLGQGPEFLIYFQGTGAADDSGLPNDRFFAVRPEGSVSTLKIQRTERGDSAVYLCASSLTSGTVYEQYFGPGTRLTVT.

The chain is built from TRBV7-2 and TRBJ2-4; 8 bases map to TRBD1. Germline V gene lookup returns CDR1 SGHTA and CDR2 FQGNSA. After removal of 3 bases from V and 8 bases from J, the junction contained 3 bases not matched to a gene. This CDR3 has 13 amino acids. CDR3 DNA sequence: TGTGCCAGCAGCTTGACAGGGGTGGACATTCAGTACTTC. Residues: CASSLTGVDIQYF.

The table lists this clonotype with many counts. V is TRBV4-3 and J is TRBJ2-5, with D perhaps matching TRBD2 (7 bases). V was pared by 1 base and J by 7 bases, with 19 bases between. The V gene's germline CDR1 is LGHNA and CDR2 YSLEER. The CDR3 loop spans 16 amino acids. CDR3 region: CASSQGPRGQRGTQYF. DNA of the CDR3: TGCGCCAGCAGCCAAGGACCTCGAGGACAGCGGGGGACCCAGTACTTC.

In its sample, this clonotype was seen many times. The chain links TRBV7-6 to TRBJ1-3; D perhaps matches TRBD1 (5 bases). V gave up 0 bases and J gave up 2 bases, with 11 bases separating them. The germline V gene encodes CDR1 SGHVS and CDR2 FNYEAQ. The CDR3 consists of 16 residues. This chain's CDR3 is CASSLAPGGAGNTIYF. The CDR3 bases are TGTGCCAGCAGCTTAGCGCCGGGAGGGGCTGGAAACACCATATATTTT.

This clonotype was picked up a small number of times. V usage is TRBV20-1 and J usage is TRBJ2-7, with D perhaps TRBD2 (5 bases). Germline V gives CDR1 DFQATT, CDR2 SNEGSKA (reference sequence). The CDR3 has 12 residues. V shed 4 bases and J shed 0 bases, with 7 bases lying between them. As DNA, the CDR3 is TGCAGTGCTACCGGGGACTCCTACGAGCAGTACTTC. It codes for CSATGDSYEQYF.

The V and J genes are TRBV7-9 and TRBJ2-7, with D perhaps matching TRBD1 (8 bases). The CDR3 is made up of 17 amino acids. The V end lost 1 base, the J end lost 1 base, and 17 bases lay between the germline ends. The germline CDR1 and CDR2 sequences are SEHNR and FQNEAQ (reference sequence). The CDR3 sequence is CASSLGGGQGGSYEQYF. In DNA, the CDR3 is TGTGCCAGCAGCTTAGGCGGAGGACAGGGAGGGTCCTACGAGCAGTACTTC.

The V gene is TRBV11-2, the J gene TRBJ2-2; D is ambiguous. V was pared by 10 bases and J by 8 bases, with 11 bases between. The CDR3 length is 11 residues. Germline CDR1 reads SGHAT; CDR2 reads FQNNGV. The CDR3 sequence is CAITRAGELFF. The CDR3 bases are TGTGCCATAACTCGGGCTGGGGAGCTGTTTTTT.

There are a few counts of this clonotype. The rearrangement links TRBV7-9 to TRBJ1-2; 9 positions agree with TRBD1. The germline V gene has CDR1 SEHNR and CDR2 FQNEAQ (reference sequence). The ends lost 2 bases at V and 0 bases at J; junction bases unmatched: 4. This CDR3 is 16 amino acids long. Written as DNA, the CDR3 is TGTGCCAGCAGCTTAAGTGGGACAGGGACTAACTATGGCTACACCTTC. This encodes CASSLSGTGTNYGYTF.